This TCR beta chain emerged from a study of response to subunit inactivated influenza vaccine. The sample holds a few counts of this clonotype. TCRdb recomputed calls from the RT-PCR reads with MiXCR, one row per CDR3 protein. The sample gives 250,000 to 350,000 distinct CDR3 sequences, about 20% of which show up once; 10% is in the top ten. Specimen: PBMCs from blood, collected about 20 months after vaccination. This receptor was identified in a man between 50 and 69 years old who received an inactivated influenza vaccine.

The chain's CDR3 is CASSQELHYGYTF. CDR3 DNA: TGCGCCAGCAGCCAAGAACTCCACTATGGCTACACCTTC. This chain links TRBV4-1 with TRBJ1-2; D is ambiguous. Trimming pared 0 bases from V and 3 bases from J, leaving 5 bases between. CDR1 is MGHRA, CDR2 YSYEKL, per germline. The CDR3 runs 13 residues.